The rows below give T cell receptor beta chains drawn from one sample of a study of vaccination and CD4 T cells after COVID-19. No antigen is known for these receptors. Each CDR3 protein gets one entry after TCRdb re-called the PCR reads with MiXCR. The table shows more than 8,000 distinct CDR3 sequences, with approximately 25% occurring only once. Material: CD4+ T cells from blood, cultured in vitro, obtained after SARS-CoV-2 vaccination. The origin of the receptors is a human donor who had recovered from COVID-19. Both conserved end residues are part of each CDR3. A D gene is named only where the DNA matches it firmly. Not all rows give a size; the values are once, few, many and, for expanded clones, a class.

J: TRBJ2-3
V: TRBV28
size: once
D: TRBD2
CDR3: CTSIRLAGFTDTQYF
DNA: TGTACCAGCATCCGACTAGCGGGATTCACAGATACGCAGTATTTT

J: TRBJ2-1
V: TRBV11-2
size: few
D: .
CDR3: CASSLRQSTSYNEQFF
DNA: TGTGCCAGCAGCTTAAGGCAGTCTACCTCCTACAATGAGCAGTTCTTC

J: TRBJ2-1
V: TRBV20-1
size: few
D: TRBD2
CDR3: CSAGSGSYAAYNEQFF
DNA: TGCAGTGCGGGTAGCGGGAGTTATGCGGCCTACAATGAGCAGTTCTTC

J: TRBJ1-2
V: TRBV6-1
size: few
D: TRBD1
CDR3: CASRRQGQAGYTF
DNA: TGTGCCAGCAGACGACAGGGCCAGGCAGGCTACACCTTC

J: TRBJ2-7
V: TRBV5-6
size: .
D: .
CDR3: CASSPPAGPSYGQYF
DNA: TGTGCCAGCAGCCCGCCGGCAGGGCCTTCATATGGGCAGTACTTC

J: TRBJ1-1
V: TRBV20-1
size: .
D: .
CDR3: CSASSVNTEAFF
DNA: TGCAGTGCTAGCTCCGTGAACACTGAAGCTTTCTTT

J: TRBJ1-5
V: TRBV27
size: few
D: .
CDR3: CASSTPGAVQPQHF
DNA: TGTGCCAGCAGTACACCGGGGGCGGTTCAGCCCCAGCATTTT

J: TRBJ2-3
V: TRBV27
size: .
D: .
CDR3: CAIKVGPSTDTQYF
DNA: TGTGCCATCAAGGTGGGACCGAGCACAGATACGCAGTATTTT

J: TRBJ2-3
V: TRBV7-9
size: few
D: .
CDR3: CASSLGVDTQYF
DNA: TGTGCCAGCAGCTTAGGTGTGGATACGCAGTATTTT

J: TRBJ2-1
V: TRBV30
size: .
D: .
CDR3: CAFLFRGKGEQFF
DNA: TGTGCCTTCCTGTTCAGGGGTAAAGGTGAGCAGTTCTTC

J: TRBJ2-1
V: TRBV20-1
size: .
D: .
CDR3: CSASAGYPYNEQFF
DNA: TGCAGTGCCTCGGCCGGGTACCCCTACAATGAGCAGTTCTTC

J: TRBJ2-6
V: TRBV24-1
size: .
D: .
CDR3: CATQGSGVNVLTF
DNA: TGTGCCACTCAGGGCTCTGGGGTCAACGTCCTGACTTTC

J: TRBJ2-2
V: TRBV29-1
size: few
D: TRBD1
CDR3: CSASGTGGGLNTGELFF
DNA: TGCAGCGCCTCGGGGACAGGGGGCGGTTTGAACACCGGGGAGCTGTTTTTT

J: TRBJ1-5
V: TRBV20-1
size: .
D: TRBD1
CDR3: CSAGHRQGNNQPQHF
DNA: TGCAGTGCTGGGCATCGACAGGGTAACAATCAGCCCCAGCATTTT

J: TRBJ2-3
V: TRBV7-2
size: .
D: .
CDR3: CASSSPAGTQYF
DNA: TGTGCCAGCAGCTCCCCTGCAGGTACGCAGTATTTT

J: TRBJ2-7
V: TRBV5-5
size: few
D: .
CDR3: CASSLSVRDKSYEQYF
DNA: TGTGCCAGCAGCTTGTCTGTCCGGGACAAGTCCTACGAGCAGTACTTC

J: TRBJ1-1
V: TRBV5-4
size: few
D: .
CDR3: CASSRVTGLPEAFF
DNA: TGTGCCAGCAGCCGAGTAACAGGGCTCCCTGAAGCTTTCTTT